This T cell receptor (beta chain) is drawn from a study of cytotoxic CD8 clonotypes in ibrutinib-treated CLL. Findings and caveats of the study: Clonality increased at ibrutinib response, then returned toward baseline at progression.

Measured with immunoSEQ multiplex PCR; TCRdb has only the in-frame clones, and not every one. The sample has tens of thousands of clones; 76% are singletons. For TCR beta libraries, roughly 2.2 micrograms of genomic DNA were obtained from cryopreserved PBMCs. In the case of this clone: Its antigen is not known.

The sequences come from PBMCs, collected after 36 months of ibrutinib treatment. The clonotype originates from a human donor with chronic lymphocytic leukemia.

The DNA for the CDR3 is TGCAGCGTTGAAGGTCCTCTTAACACTGAAGCTTTCTTT. It encodes CSVEGPLNTEAFF. The genes are TRBV29-1 and TRBJ1-1; unclear D gene. V was trimmed by 1 base and J by 2 bases, leaving 8 bases between them. Germline V CDR1 and CDR2: SQVTM, ANQGSEA. The CDR3 runs 13 residues.